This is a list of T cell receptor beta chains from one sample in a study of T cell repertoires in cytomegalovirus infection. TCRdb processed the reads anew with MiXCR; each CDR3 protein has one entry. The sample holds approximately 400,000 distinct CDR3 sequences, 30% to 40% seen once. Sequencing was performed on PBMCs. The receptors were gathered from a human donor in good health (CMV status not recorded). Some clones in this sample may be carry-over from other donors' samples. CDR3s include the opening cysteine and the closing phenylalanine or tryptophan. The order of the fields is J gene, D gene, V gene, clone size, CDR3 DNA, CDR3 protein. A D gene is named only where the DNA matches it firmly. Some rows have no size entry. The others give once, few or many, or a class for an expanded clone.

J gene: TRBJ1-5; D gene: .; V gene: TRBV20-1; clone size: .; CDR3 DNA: TGCAGTGGTGAGAGTCAATCTAGCAATCAGCCCCAGCATTTT; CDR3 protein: CSGESQSSNQPQHF
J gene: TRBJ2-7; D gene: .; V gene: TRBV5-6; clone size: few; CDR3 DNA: TGTGCCAGCAGCTCCCGATTGAGGGTGGGCTACGAGCAGTACTTC; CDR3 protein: CASSSRLRVGYEQYF
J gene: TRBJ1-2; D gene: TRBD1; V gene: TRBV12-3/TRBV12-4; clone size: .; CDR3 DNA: TGTGCCAGCAGTTTTGCAGGGGGCAGTGGCTACACCTTC; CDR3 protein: CASSFAGGSGYTF
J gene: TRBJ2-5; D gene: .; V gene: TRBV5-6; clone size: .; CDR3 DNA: TGTGCCAGCAGCTGGGAGGCTGGAGAGACCCAGTACTTC; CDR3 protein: CASSWEAGETQYF
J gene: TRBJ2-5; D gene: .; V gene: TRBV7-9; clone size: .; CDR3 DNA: TGTGCCAGCAGCCAAGGTGGGACCCAGGACTTC; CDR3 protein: CASSQGGTQDF
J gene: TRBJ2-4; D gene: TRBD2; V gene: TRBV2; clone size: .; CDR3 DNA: TGTGCCAGCAGTGAAAGGGTAGCGGGGGGAGCCAAAAACATTCAGTACTTC; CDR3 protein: CASSERVAGGAKNIQYF
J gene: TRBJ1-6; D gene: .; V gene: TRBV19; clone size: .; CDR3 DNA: TGTGCCAGTAGTATGGGGATTACGGTGGGATCACCCCTCCACTTT; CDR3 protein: CASSMGITVGSPLHF
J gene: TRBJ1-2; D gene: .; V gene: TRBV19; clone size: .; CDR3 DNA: TGTGCCAGTAGTTCTCAGGAGGGGGGCGACTATGGCTACACCTTC; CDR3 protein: CASSSQEGGDYGYTF
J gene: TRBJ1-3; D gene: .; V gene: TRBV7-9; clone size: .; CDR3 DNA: TGTGCCAGCAGCCCCGGGGATTCCGTTGGAAACACCATATATTTT; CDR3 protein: CASSPGDSVGNTIYF
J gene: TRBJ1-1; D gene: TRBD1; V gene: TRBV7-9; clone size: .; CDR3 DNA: TGTGCCAGCAGCACCGCAGGGGGAGGACAAGCTTTCTTT; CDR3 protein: CASSTAGGGQAFF
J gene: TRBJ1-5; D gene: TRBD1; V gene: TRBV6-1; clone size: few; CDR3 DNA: TGTGCCAGCAGGGAGGGGGCGAGCAATCAGCCCCAGCATTTT; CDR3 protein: CASREGASNQPQHF
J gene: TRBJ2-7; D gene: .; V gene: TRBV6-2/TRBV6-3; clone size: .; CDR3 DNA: TGTGCCAGCAGACCCAGACAGTCCGAAGCCTACGAGCAGTACTTC; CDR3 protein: CASRPRQSEAYEQYF
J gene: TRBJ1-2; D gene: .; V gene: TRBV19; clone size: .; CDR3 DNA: TGTGCCAGTAGTATCGGGGAAAGCTATGGCTACACCTTC; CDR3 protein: CASSIGESYGYTF
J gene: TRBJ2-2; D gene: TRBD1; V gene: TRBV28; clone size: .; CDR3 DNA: TGTGCCAGCAGTAAAGCTAAAGGTACTTGGGGACAGCCTCCCCCCACCGGGGAGCTGTTTTTT; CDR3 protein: CASSKAKGTWGQPPPTGELFF
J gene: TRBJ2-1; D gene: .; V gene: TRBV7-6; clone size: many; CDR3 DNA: TGTGCCAGCAGCCATTGGGTTGGGGAGCCCAATGAGCAGTTCTTC; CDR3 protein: CASSHWVGEPNEQFF
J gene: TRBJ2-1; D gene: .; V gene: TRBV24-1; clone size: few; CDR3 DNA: TGTGCCACCAGTGATTTTCCCGGGACCTCGGGGGAGCAGTTCTTC; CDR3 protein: CATSDFPGTSGEQFF
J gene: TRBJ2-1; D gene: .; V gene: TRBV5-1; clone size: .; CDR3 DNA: TGCGCCAGCAGCCCCCTGGGGGACTCTGACAATGAGCAGTTCTTC; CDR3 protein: CASSPLGDSDNEQFF
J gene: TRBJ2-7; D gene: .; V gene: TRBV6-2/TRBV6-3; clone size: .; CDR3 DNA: TGTGCCAGCAGTTACGGTCAGGGAACCTCCTACGAGCAGTACTTC; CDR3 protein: CASSYGQGTSYEQYF
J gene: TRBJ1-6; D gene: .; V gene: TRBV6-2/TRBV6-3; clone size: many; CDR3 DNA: TGTGCCAGCAGTCCCAACCGGGCGTACAATTCACCCCTCCACTTT; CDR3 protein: CASSPNRAYNSPLHF
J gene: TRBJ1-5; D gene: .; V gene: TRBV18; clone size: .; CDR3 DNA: TGTGCCAGCTCACCATACGAAGGCAATCAGCCCCAGCATTTT; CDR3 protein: CASSPYEGNQPQHF
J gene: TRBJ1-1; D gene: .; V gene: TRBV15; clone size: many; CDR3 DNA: TGTGCCACCAGCAGAGCCAAATCAGCCATGAACACTGAAGCTTTCTTT; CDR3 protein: CATSRAKSAMNTEAFF
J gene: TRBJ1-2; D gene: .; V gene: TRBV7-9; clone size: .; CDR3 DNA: TGTGCCAGCAACCCTGGGGCCACAAGGTTTGGGGAAGGCTACACCTTC; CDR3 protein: CASNPGATRFGEGYTF
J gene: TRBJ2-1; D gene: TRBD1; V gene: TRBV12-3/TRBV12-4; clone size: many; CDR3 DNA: TGTGCCAGCAGTCTCTCGACAGGGCACAATGAGCAGTTCTTC; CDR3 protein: CASSLSTGHNEQFF
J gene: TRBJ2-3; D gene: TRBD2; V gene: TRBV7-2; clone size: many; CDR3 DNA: TGTGCCACCAGGACTAGCGGGAGTACAGATACGCAGTATTTT; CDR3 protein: CATRTSGSTDTQYF
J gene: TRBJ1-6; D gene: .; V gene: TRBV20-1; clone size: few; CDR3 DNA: TGCAGTGCTAGAGATTGGACAGTTAATTCACCCCTCCACTTT; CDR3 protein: CSARDWTVNSPLHF
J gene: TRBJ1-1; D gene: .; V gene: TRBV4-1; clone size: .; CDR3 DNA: TGCGTCAGCAGCCATAACACTGAAGCTTTCTTT; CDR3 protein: CVSSHNTEAFF
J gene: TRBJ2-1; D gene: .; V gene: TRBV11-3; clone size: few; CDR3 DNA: TGTGCCAGCAGCTTAAGGAGGAGCGAAAACACCGACAATGAGCAGTTCTTC; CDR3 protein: CASSLRRSENTDNEQFF
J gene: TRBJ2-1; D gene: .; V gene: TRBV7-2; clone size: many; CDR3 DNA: TGTGCCAGCAGCTTAAACGGATACAATGAGCAGTTCTTC; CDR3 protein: CASSLNGYNEQFF
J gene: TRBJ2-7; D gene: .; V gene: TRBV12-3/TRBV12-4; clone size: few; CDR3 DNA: TGTGCCACCTCAGATCTCTCCTACGAGCAGTACTTC; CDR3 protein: CATSDLSYEQYF
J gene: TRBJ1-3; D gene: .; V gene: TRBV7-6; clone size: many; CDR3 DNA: TGTGCCAGCAGCTTAGCGCAGCCTTTGTCTGGAAACACCATATATTTT; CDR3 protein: CASSLAQPLSGNTIYF
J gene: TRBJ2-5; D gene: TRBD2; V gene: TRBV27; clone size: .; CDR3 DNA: TGTGCCAGCAGTCCTGCAGCGGGGGGGCAAACGAAGACCCAGTACTTC; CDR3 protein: CASSPAAGGQTKTQYF
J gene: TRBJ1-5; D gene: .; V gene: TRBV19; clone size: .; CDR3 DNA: TGTGCCAGTAGCGCTAGGGACAAGTCCGAGCCCCAGCATTTT; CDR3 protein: CASSARDKSEPQHF
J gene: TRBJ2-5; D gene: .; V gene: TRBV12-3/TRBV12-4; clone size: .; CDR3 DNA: TGTGCCAGCGGGTGGAGGACTTCAGAGACCCAGTACTTC; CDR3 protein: CASGWRTSETQYF
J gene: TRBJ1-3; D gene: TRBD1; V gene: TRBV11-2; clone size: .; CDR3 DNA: TGTGCCAGCAGCCCTAGGGGCAGGGGGACCGATGGAAACACCATATATTTT; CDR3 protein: CASSPRGRGTDGNTIYF
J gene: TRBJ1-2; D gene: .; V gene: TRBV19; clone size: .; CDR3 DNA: TGTGCCAGTAGTATATGGGGGCAAGGCTACACCTTC; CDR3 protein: CASSIWGQGYTF
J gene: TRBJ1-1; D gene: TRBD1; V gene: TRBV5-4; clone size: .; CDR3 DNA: TGTGCCAGCAGCTTCCAGGGAGGACAGGGGGCTACTGAAGCTTTCTTT; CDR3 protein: CASSFQGGQGATEAFF
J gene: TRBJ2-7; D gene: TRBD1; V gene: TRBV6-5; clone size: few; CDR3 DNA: TGTGCCAGCAGTAAGCCGACAGGGTCGAGAGAGCAGTACTTC; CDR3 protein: CASSKPTGSREQYF
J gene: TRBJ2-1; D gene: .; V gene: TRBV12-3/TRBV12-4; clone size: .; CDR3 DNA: TGTGCCAGCAGTATGGACTCAACCGCGTTCTTC; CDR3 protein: CASSMDSTAFF
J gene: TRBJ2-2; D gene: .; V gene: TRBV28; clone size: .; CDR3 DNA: TGTGCCAGCAGGTCGGGGACCAGGGAGCTGTTTTTT; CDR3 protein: CASRSGTRELFF
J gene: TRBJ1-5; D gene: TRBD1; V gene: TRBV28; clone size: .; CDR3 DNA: TGTGCCAGCAGTTTGACAGGGAGGATTGGCAATCAGCACCAGCATTTT; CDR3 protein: CASSLTGRIGNQHQHF
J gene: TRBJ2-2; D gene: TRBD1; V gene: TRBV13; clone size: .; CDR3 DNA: TGTGCCAGCAGCAACGGACAGGGGGACACCGGGGAGCTGTTTTTT; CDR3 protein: CASSNGQGDTGELFF
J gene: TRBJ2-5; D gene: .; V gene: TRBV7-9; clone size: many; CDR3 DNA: TGTGCCAGCAGCTTAAGGGAGATACAAGAGACCCAGTACTTC; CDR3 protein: CASSLREIQETQYF
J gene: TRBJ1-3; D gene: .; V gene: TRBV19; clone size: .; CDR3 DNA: TGTGCCACGAGGGCCTCCTCTGGAAACACCATATATTTT; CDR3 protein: CATRASSGNTIYF
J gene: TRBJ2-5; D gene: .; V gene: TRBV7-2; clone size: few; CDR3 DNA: TGTGCCAGCAGCTTAGTGGTGGTGCGTGGAGAGACCCAGTACTTC; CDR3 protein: CASSLVVVRGETQYF
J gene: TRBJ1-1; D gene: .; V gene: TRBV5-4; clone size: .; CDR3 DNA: TGTGCCAGCAGCTCCACCGCATGGGGGGACACTGAAGCTTTCTTT; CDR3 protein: CASSSTAWGDTEAFF
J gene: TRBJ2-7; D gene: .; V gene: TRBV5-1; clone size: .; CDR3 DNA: TGCGCCACCCGAAGGGGAGGACCCAGGAATGAGCAGTACTTC; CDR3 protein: CATRRGGPRNEQYF
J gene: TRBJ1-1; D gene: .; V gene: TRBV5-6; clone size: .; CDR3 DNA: TGTGCCAGCAACCTAGGACCGAACACTGAAGCTTTCTTT; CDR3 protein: CASNLGPNTEAFF
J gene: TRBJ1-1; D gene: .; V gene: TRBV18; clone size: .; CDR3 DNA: TGTGCCAGCTCACCCGACAACCTGAACACTGAAGCTTTCTTT; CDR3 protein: CASSPDNLNTEAFF
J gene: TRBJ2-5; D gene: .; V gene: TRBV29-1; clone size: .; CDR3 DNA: TGCAGCGCCGGAATGGCGGGAGAGACCCAGTACTTC; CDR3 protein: CSAGMAGETQYF
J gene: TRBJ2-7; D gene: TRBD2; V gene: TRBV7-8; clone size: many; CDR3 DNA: TGTGCCAGCAAACGGACTAGCGGTTACGAGCAGTACTTC; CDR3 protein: CASKRTSGYEQYF
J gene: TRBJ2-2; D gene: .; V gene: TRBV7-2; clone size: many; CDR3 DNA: TGTGCCAGCAGCCCTGAAGGGTGGAGGGAGCTGTTTTTT; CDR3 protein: CASSPEGWRELFF
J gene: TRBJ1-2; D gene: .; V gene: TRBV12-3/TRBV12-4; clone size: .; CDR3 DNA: TGTGCCAGCAGTCCAGACATCCTCTATGGCTACACCTTC; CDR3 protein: CASSPDILYGYTF
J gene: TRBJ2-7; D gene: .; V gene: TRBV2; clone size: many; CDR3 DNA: TGTGCCAGCAGTGCGGACGAGCAGTACTTC; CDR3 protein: CASSADEQYF
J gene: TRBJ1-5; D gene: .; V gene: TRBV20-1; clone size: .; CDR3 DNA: TGCAGTGCTAGAGCGTCCAATCAGCCCCAGCATTTT; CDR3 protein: CSARASNQPQHF